The rows below give T cell receptor beta chains drawn from one sample of a study of OX40 agonist ivuxolimab in advanced cancers. Assay: immunoSEQ multiplex PCR; the TCRdb copy retains only in-frame clones and omits some. The sample holds approximately 74,000 clones, 80% seen once. The sequencing used CD4+ or CD8+ T cells sorted from blood, collected in a trial of the OX40 agonist ivuxolimab. These receptors were collected from an adult with an advanced solid tumor such as melanoma, head and neck, liver or kidney cancer. The CDR3 runs from the conserved cysteine through the conserved F or W. Fields, in order: clone size, J gene, D gene, V gene, CDR3 DNA, CDR3 protein. The D gene is left open where the match is weak. Size tells how often a clone was seen (once, few, many) or the class of an expanded clone, and some rows leave it out.

abundance: .; j_gene: TRBJ2-5; d_gene: .; v_gene: TRBV5-1; CDR3nt: TGCGCCAGCAGCTTGATCCGGGGCGGCGAGACCCAGTACTTC; CDR3aa: CASSLIRGGETQYF
abundance: .; j_gene: TRBJ2-1; d_gene: TRBD1; v_gene: TRBV19; CDR3nt: TGTGCCAGTAGCACAAACAGGGGTTATGAGCAGTTCTTC; CDR3aa: CASSTNRGYEQFF
abundance: .; j_gene: TRBJ1-2; d_gene: .; v_gene: TRBV30; CDR3nt: TGTGCCTGGAGGTGGGGTCAGGACACAAGTAACTATGGCTACACCTTC; CDR3aa: CAWRWGQDTSNYGYTF
abundance: .; j_gene: TRBJ2-1; d_gene: TRBD2; v_gene: TRBV5-1; CDR3nt: TGCGCCAGCAGCTTTGCCCGGGAGGGGTCGGAGCAGTTCTTC; CDR3aa: CASSFAREGSEQFF
abundance: .; j_gene: TRBJ2-3; d_gene: TRBD1; v_gene: TRBV18; CDR3nt: TGTGCCAGCTCCCCTAGACAGGGAAACACAGATACGCAGTATTTT; CDR3aa: CASSPRQGNTDTQYF
abundance: .; j_gene: TRBJ1-5; d_gene: TRBD1; v_gene: TRBV19; CDR3nt: TGTGCCAGTAGTATAGGGGGGGACAGCCCCCAGCATTTT; CDR3aa: CASSIGGDSPQHF
abundance: once; j_gene: TRBJ1-2; d_gene: .; v_gene: TRBV2; CDR3nt: TGTGCCAGCAGGGCTACAGGGATCGGTGGCTACACCTTC; CDR3aa: CASRATGIGGYTF
abundance: once; j_gene: TRBJ1-5; d_gene: .; v_gene: TRBV29-1; CDR3nt: TGCAGCGTTGGAGCAGGCAGCAATCAGCCCCAGCATTTT; CDR3aa: CSVGAGSNQPQHF
abundance: .; j_gene: TRBJ2-1; d_gene: .; v_gene: TRBV9; CDR3nt: TGTGCCAGCAGCGTCCCGGGACTGTCCGGTTTCAATGAGCAGTTCTTC; CDR3aa: CASSVPGLSGFNEQFF
abundance: .; j_gene: TRBJ2-5; d_gene: .; v_gene: TRBV28; CDR3nt: TGTGCCAGCAGCGCCAGAGAGACCCAGTACTTC; CDR3aa: CASSARETQYF
abundance: .; j_gene: TRBJ2-1; d_gene: .; v_gene: TRBV11-2; CDR3nt: TGTGCCAGCAGCTTAGTTAGGAGCTCCTACAATGAGCAGTTCTTC; CDR3aa: CASSLVRSSYNEQFF
abundance: few; j_gene: TRBJ2-3; d_gene: .; v_gene: TRBV7-2; CDR3nt: TGTGCCAGCAGAGCCGGCACAGATACGCAGTATTTT; CDR3aa: CASRAGTDTQYF
abundance: .; j_gene: TRBJ1-4; d_gene: .; v_gene: TRBV6-6; CDR3nt: TGTGCCAGCAGTTACGGACCAACTAATGAAAAACTGTTTTTT; CDR3aa: CASSYGPTNEKLFF
abundance: .; j_gene: TRBJ1-5; d_gene: TRBD1; v_gene: TRBV7-2; CDR3nt: TGTGCCAGCAGCCCCCGACAGGGCGAGGGCAATCAGCCCCAGCATTTT; CDR3aa: CASSPRQGEGNQPQHF
abundance: .; j_gene: TRBJ1-1; d_gene: .; v_gene: TRBV6-6; CDR3nt: TGTGCCAGCAGTTACTCGACTATCACTGAAGCTTTCTTT; CDR3aa: CASSYSTITEAFF
abundance: .; j_gene: TRBJ2-1; d_gene: TRBD1; v_gene: TRBV29-1; CDR3nt: TGCAGCGGCCGACAGGGACACTACAATGAGCAGTTCTTC; CDR3aa: CSGRQGHYNEQFF
abundance: .; j_gene: TRBJ2-1; d_gene: TRBD2; v_gene: TRBV19; CDR3nt: TGTGCCAGTAAGGGGACTAGCGGAGGCTCCTACAATGAGCAGTTCTTC; CDR3aa: CASKGTSGGSYNEQFF
abundance: few; j_gene: TRBJ2-2; d_gene: TRBD1; v_gene: TRBV30; CDR3nt: TGTGCCTGGAGTGATAACAGGGGTAACACCGGGGAGCTGTTTTTT; CDR3aa: CAWSDNRGNTGELFF
abundance: .; j_gene: TRBJ2-3; d_gene: .; v_gene: TRBV4-1; CDR3nt: TGCGCCAGCAGCCAAGTATCTCGGGATACGCAGTATTTT; CDR3aa: CASSQVSRDTQYF
abundance: .; j_gene: TRBJ1-1; d_gene: .; v_gene: TRBV5-1; CDR3nt: TGCGCCAGCAGCTTGAGGGGGGATCCGAGGACTGAAGCTTTCTTT; CDR3aa: CASSLRGDPRTEAFF
abundance: .; j_gene: TRBJ1-1; d_gene: .; v_gene: TRBV18; CDR3nt: TGTGCCAGCTCGGCGGACAGCACGAACACTGAAGCTTTCTTT; CDR3aa: CASSADSTNTEAFF
abundance: .; j_gene: TRBJ1-1; d_gene: .; v_gene: TRBV2; CDR3nt: TGTGCCAGCAGTGAAGTAGAGGGGACTAACACTGAAGCTTTCTTT; CDR3aa: CASSEVEGTNTEAFF
abundance: .; j_gene: TRBJ2-5; d_gene: TRBD2; v_gene: TRBV19; CDR3nt: TGTGCCAGTAGTCCCGAGCGGGGGGCTGATAAAGAGACCCAGTACTTC; CDR3aa: CASSPERGADKETQYF
abundance: .; j_gene: TRBJ1-1; d_gene: .; v_gene: TRBV9; CDR3nt: TGTGCCAGCAGCGTAACGGAATTGAACACTGAAGCTTTCTTT; CDR3aa: CASSVTELNTEAFF
abundance: many; j_gene: TRBJ1-1; d_gene: .; v_gene: TRBV28; CDR3nt: TGTGCCAGCAGTTCGACAGGCTTGAACACTGAAGCTTTCTTT; CDR3aa: CASSSTGLNTEAFF
abundance: .; j_gene: TRBJ2-1; d_gene: .; v_gene: TRBV20-1; CDR3nt: TGCAGTGCGCAGGGGGGCAATGAGCAGTTCTTC; CDR3aa: CSAQGGNEQFF
abundance: .; j_gene: TRBJ1-5; d_gene: .; v_gene: TRBV5-1; CDR3nt: TGCGCCAGCAGCCCGTTAGGGGAATATCAGCCCCAGCATTTT; CDR3aa: CASSPLGEYQPQHF
abundance: few; j_gene: TRBJ1-3; d_gene: .; v_gene: TRBV7-3; CDR3nt: TGTGCCAGCAGCAAAACAGGATCTGGAAACACCATATATTTT; CDR3aa: CASSKTGSGNTIYF
abundance: .; j_gene: TRBJ1-3; d_gene: .; v_gene: TRBV29-1; CDR3nt: TGCAGCGTTTGGGACCCTGGAAACACCATATATTTT; CDR3aa: CSVWDPGNTIYF
abundance: few; j_gene: TRBJ1-6; d_gene: .; v_gene: TRBV6-6; CDR3nt: TGTGCCAGCAGCTCCAATTCACCCCTCCACTTT; CDR3aa: CASSSNSPLHF
abundance: .; j_gene: TRBJ2-7; d_gene: TRBD1; v_gene: TRBV15; CDR3nt: TGTGCCACCAGCAGAGATCGAGGACAGGGCTACGAGCAGTACTTC; CDR3aa: CATSRDRGQGYEQYF
abundance: .; j_gene: TRBJ2-1; d_gene: TRBD2; v_gene: TRBV12-5; CDR3nt: TGTGCTAGTGGTCGATCTAGCGGGGGGGCCCCCAATGAGCAGTTCTTC; CDR3aa: CASGRSSGGAPNEQFF
abundance: .; j_gene: TRBJ2-5; d_gene: TRBD2; v_gene: TRBV7-7; CDR3nt: TGTGCCGTGGGGACTAGCGGGGGGTCGGAGACCCAGTACTTC; CDR3aa: CAVGTSGGSETQYF
abundance: .; j_gene: TRBJ2-3; d_gene: .; v_gene: TRBV5-1; CDR3nt: TGCGCCAGCAGCTTGGACGCAGGGAATAGGGCAGATACGCAGTATTTT; CDR3aa: CASSLDAGNRADTQYF
abundance: .; j_gene: TRBJ1-1; d_gene: TRBD1; v_gene: TRBV18; CDR3nt: TGTGCCAGCTCACCACCGAGGGGTTCGGGACAGTTGGACACTGAAGCTTTCTTT; CDR3aa: CASSPPRGSGQLDTEAFF
abundance: .; j_gene: TRBJ1-6; d_gene: TRBD1; v_gene: TRBV16; CDR3nt: TGTGCCAGCAGCCTGGGACAGAAGAATTCACCCCTCCACTTT; CDR3aa: CASSLGQKNSPLHF
abundance: .; j_gene: TRBJ1-2; d_gene: .; v_gene: TRBV5-1; CDR3nt: TGCGCCAGCAGCGGGGACACAGGCCCCCGAAATGGCTACACCTTC; CDR3aa: CASSGDTGPRNGYTF
abundance: .; j_gene: TRBJ1-1; d_gene: .; v_gene: TRBV5-5; CDR3nt: TGTGCCAGCAGCTTGGGGACGAACACTGAAGCTTTCTTT; CDR3aa: CASSLGTNTEAFF
abundance: .; j_gene: TRBJ2-6; d_gene: .; v_gene: TRBV11-2; CDR3nt: TGTGCCAGCAGCTTGAGCACTGGGGCCAACGTCCTGACTTTC; CDR3aa: CASSLSTGANVLTF
abundance: .; j_gene: TRBJ1-5; d_gene: .; v_gene: TRBV6-1; CDR3nt: TGTGCCAGCAGAGCGGGACTGACAGATCAGCCCCAGCATTTT; CDR3aa: CASRAGLTDQPQHF
abundance: once; j_gene: TRBJ1-3; d_gene: .; v_gene: TRBV7-9; CDR3nt: TGTGCCAGCAGCTTAGCGGGTGGAAACACCATATATTTT; CDR3aa: CASSLAGGNTIYF
abundance: .; j_gene: TRBJ2-1; d_gene: TRBD2; v_gene: TRBV2; CDR3nt: TGTGCCAGCACCACAAGGGGAGGGAGGAATGAGCAGTTCTTC; CDR3aa: CASTTRGGRNEQFF